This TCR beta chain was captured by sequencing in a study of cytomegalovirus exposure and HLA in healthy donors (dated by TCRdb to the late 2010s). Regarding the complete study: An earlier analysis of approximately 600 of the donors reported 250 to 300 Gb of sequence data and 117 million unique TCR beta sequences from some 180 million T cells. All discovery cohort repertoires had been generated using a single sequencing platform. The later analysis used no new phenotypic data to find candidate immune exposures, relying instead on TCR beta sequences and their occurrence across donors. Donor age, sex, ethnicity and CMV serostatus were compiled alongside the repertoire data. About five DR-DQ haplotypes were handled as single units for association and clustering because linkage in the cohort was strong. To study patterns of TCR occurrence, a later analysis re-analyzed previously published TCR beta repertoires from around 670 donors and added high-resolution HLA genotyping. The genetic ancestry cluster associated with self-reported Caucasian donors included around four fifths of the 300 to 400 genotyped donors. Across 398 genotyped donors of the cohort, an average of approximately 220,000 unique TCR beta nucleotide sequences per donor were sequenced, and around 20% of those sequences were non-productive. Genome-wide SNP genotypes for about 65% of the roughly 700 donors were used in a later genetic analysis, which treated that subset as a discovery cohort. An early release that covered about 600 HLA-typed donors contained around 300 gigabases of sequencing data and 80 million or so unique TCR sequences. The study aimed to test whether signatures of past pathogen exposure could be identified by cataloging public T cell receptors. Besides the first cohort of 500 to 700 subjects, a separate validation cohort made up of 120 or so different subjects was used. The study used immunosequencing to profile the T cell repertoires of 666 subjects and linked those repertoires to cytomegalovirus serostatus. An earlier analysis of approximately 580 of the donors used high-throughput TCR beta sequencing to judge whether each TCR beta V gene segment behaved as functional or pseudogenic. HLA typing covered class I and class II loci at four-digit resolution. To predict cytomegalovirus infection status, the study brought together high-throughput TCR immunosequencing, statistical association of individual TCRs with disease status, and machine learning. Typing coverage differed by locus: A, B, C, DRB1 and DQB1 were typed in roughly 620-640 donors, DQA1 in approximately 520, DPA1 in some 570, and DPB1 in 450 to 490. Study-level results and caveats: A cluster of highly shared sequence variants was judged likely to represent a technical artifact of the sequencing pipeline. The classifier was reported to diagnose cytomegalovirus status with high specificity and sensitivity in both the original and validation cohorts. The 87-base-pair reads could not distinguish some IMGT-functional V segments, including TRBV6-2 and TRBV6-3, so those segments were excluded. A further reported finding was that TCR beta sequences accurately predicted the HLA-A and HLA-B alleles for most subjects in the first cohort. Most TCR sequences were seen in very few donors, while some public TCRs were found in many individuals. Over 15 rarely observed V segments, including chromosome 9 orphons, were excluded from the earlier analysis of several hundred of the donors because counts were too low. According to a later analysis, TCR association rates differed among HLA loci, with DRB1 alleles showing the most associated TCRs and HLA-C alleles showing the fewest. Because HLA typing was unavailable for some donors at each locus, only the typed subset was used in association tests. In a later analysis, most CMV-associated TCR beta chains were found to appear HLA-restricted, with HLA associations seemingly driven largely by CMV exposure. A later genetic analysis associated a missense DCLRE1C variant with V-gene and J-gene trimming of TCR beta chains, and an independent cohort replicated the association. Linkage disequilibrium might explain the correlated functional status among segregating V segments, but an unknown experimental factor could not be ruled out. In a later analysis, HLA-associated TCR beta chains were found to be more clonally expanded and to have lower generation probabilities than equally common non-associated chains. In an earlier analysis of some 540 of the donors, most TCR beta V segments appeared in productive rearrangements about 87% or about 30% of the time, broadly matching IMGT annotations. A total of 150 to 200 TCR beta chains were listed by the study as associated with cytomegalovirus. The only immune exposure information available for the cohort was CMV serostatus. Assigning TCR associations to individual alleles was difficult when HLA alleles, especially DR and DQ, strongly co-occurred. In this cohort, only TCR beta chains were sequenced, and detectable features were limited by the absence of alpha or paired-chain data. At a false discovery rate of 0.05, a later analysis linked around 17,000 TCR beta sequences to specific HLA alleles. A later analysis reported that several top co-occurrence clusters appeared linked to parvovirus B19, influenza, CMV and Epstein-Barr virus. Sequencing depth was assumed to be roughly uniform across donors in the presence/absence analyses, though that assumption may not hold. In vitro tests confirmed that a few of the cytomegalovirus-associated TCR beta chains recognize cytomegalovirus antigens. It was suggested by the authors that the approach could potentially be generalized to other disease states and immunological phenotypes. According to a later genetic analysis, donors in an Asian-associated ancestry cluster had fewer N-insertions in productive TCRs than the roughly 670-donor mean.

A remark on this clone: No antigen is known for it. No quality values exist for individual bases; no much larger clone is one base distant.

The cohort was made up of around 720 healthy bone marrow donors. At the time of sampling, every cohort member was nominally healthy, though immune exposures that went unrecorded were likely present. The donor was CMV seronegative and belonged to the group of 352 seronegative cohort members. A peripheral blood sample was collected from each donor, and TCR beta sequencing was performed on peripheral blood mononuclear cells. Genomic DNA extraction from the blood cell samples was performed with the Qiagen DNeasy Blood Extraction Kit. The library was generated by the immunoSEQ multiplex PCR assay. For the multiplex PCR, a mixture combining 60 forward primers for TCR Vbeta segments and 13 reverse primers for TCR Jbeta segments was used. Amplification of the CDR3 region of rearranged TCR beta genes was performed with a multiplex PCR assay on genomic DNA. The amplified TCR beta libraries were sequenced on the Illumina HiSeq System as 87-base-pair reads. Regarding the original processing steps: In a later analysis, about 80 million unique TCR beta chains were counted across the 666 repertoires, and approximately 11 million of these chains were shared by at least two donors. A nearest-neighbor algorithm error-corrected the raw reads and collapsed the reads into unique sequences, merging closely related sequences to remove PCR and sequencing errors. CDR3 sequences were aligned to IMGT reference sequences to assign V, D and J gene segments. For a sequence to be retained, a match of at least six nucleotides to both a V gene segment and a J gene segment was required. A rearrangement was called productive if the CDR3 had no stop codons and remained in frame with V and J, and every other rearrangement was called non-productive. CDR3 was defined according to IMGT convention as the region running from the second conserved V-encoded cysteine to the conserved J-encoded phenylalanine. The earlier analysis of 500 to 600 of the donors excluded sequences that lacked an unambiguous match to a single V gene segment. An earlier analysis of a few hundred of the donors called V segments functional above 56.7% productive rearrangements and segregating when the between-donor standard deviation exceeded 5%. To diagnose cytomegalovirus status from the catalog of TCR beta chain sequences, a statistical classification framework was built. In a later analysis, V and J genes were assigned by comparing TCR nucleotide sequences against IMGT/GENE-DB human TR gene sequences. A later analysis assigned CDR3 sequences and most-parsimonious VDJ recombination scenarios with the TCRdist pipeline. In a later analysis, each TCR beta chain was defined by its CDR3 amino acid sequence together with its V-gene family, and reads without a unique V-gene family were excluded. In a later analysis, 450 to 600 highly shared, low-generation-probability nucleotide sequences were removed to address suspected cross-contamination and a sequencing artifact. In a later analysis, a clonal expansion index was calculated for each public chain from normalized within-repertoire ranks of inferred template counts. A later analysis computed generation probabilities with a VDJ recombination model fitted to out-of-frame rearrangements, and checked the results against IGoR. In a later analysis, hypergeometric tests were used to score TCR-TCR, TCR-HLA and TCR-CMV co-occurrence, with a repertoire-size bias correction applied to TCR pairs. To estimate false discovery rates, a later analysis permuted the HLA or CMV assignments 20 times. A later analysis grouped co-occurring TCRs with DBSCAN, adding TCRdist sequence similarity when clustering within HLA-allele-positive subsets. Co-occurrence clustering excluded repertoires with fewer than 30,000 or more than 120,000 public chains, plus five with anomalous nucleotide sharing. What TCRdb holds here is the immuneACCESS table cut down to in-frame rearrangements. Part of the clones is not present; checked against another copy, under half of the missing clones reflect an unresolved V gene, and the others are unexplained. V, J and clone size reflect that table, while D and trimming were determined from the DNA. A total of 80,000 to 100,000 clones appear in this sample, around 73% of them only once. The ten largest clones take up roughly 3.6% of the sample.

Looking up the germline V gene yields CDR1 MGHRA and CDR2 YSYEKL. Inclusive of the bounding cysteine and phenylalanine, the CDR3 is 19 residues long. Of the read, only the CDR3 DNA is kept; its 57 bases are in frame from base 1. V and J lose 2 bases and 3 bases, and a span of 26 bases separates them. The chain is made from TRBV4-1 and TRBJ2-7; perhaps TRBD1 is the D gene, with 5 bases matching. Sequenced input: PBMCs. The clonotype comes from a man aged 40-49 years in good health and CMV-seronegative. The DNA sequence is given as TGCGCCAGCAGCCAAATTGGGGCCCAGGGTGTTGCGATAGGCTACGAGCAGTACTTC. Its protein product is CASSQIGAQGVAIGYEQYF.